The 21 T cell receptor beta chains presented below share a single source sample, sequenced in a study of cytomegalovirus exposure and HLA in healthy donors. Researchers ran the PCR with 60 Vbeta and 13 Jbeta primers. The protocol was immunoSEQ multiplex PCR, while the TCRdb copy is restricted to in-frame clones and leaves out a portion. The table has about 140,000 clones, 70% to 85% seen once; the top ten hold around 3.7%. The sequenced material came from PBMCs. These receptors were taken from a male donor in good health and CMV-seronegative.

The V gene is TRBV4-3, the J gene TRBJ1-1, with D tentatively TRBD1 (6 bases). Trimming took off 4 bases at V and 1 base at J, with 7 bases between the two ends. Germline V gene lookup returns CDR1 LGHNA and CDR2 YSLEER. The CDR3 totals 13 residues. The CDR3, as DNA: TGCGCCAGCAGCCTGACAGGGAACACTGAAGCTTTCTTT. Translating it yields CASSLTGNTEAFF.

CDR3 protein: CSADRGSGNEQFF. The CDR3 DNA follows: TGCAGCGCAGACAGGGGATCGGGCAATGAGCAGTTCTTC. The chain uses TRBV29-1 and TRBJ2-1; 8 nucleotides agree with TRBD1. V lost 7 bases and J lost 6; bases outside the gene matches: 8. The CDR3 is made up of 13 amino acids. Germline CDR1 and CDR2: SQVTM and ANQGSEA.

CDR3 bases: TGTGCCAGCAGCCACGCACAAGGGGTAAACACTGAAGCTTTCTTT. Translated: CASSHAQGVNTEAFF. The rearrangement uses TRBV4-2 and TRBJ1-1; the D gene is possibly TRBD1 (5 bases). Germline lookup yields CDR1 LGHNA and CDR2 YNFKEQ. V lost 3 bases and J 2 bases, leaving 13 bases between the germline ends. The CDR3 sequence is 15 residues long.

This chain uses TRBV29-1 with TRBJ2-2, with D hard to call. Trimming left V 2 bases short and J 1 base short, with 5 bases between. CDR1 SQVTM and CDR2 ANQGSEA come from the germline V gene. There are 13 residues in the CDR3. CDR3 sequence reads: CSVETVNTGELFF. The CDR3 DNA follows: TGCAGCGTTGAAACAGTGAACACCGGGGAGCTGTTTTTT.

The V and J genes are TRBV19 and TRBJ1-5; D is ambiguous. Deletions cut 5 bases from V and 9 bases from J, with 8 bases between. CDR3 length: 11 amino acids. Germline CDR1 is LNHDA and CDR2 is SQIVND (reference sequence). The CDR3 spells CASSSGLPQHF. The CDR3 nucleotides read TGTGCCAGTAGTTCCGGTCTGCCCCAGCATTTT.

The chain uses TRBV15 and TRBJ1-2; possibly TRBD1 for D (6 bases). Germline V CDR1 and CDR2: LNHNV, YYDKDF (reference sequence). V dropped 9 bases and J dropped 3 bases, with 11 bases sitting between them. This CDR3 is 12 amino acids long. In nucleotides, the CDR3 is TGTGCCACAAGTCAGGGGTACTATGGCTACACCTTC. It codes for CATSQGYYGYTF. Supplemented by reference TRBV15 and TRBJ1-2, the full variable domain reads DAMVIQNPRYQVTQFGKPVTLSCSQTLNHNVMYWYQQKSSQAPKLLFHYYDKDFNNEADTPDNFQSRRPNTSFCFLDIRSPGLGDTAMYLCATSQGYYGYTFGSGTRLTVV.

The chain uses TRBV5-6 and TRBJ2-7; weak D call: TRBD1 (5 bases). CDR1 is SGHDT and CDR2 is YYEEEE in the germline V gene. V lost 0 bases, J lost 5 bases, and 21 bases lay in between. This CDR3 is built from 17 residues. Written as DNA, the CDR3 is TGTGCCAGCAGCTTGGATGTTGGACAATTCACCATCCACGAGCAGTACTTC. Translated, it gives CASSLDVGQFTIHEQYF.

This chain connects TRBV19 to TRBJ2-7; 13 positions agree with TRBD2. This CDR3 is built from 15 residues. Trimming at V came to 6 bases and at J to 7 bases, leaving 9 bases not matched to a gene. The V gene's germline CDR1 is LNHDA and CDR2 SQIVND (reference sequence). CDR3 in amino acids: CASRRETSGRSEQYF. The CDR3 DNA is TGTGCCAGTAGGCGTGAGACTAGCGGGAGGTCGGAGCAGTACTTC.

The genes are TRBV6-1 and TRBJ1-1; TRBD1 matches at 8 bases. Per germline, CDR1 MNHNS and CDR2 SASEGT. The CDR3 length is 14 residues. V gave up 8 bases and J gave up 0 bases; unmatched junction bases: 5. CDR3 in DNA: TGTGCCAGCGATAAGACAGGGGTGAACACTGAAGCTTTCTTT. Translating gives CASDKTGVNTEAFF.

The CDR3 sequence: CASSPTSNHGYTF. The DNA of the CDR3 is TGTGCCAGCAGCCCTACCTCAAACCACGGCTACACCTTC. V is TRBV6-5 and J is TRBJ1-2; the D is unclear. With 6 bases removed from V and 8 bases from J, the gap between germline ends came to 16 bases. The CDR3 loop spans 13 amino acids. CDR1 and CDR2 from the germline V gene are MNHEY and SVGAGI.

V and J are TRBV25-1 and TRBJ2-5, with D possibly matching TRBD1 (5 bases). The CDR3 runs 14 residues. Germline V lookup: CDR1 MGHDK, CDR2 SYGVNS. V dropped 3 bases and J dropped 2 bases, with 10 bases sitting between them. The CDR3 loop reads CASSDRAIQETQYF. CDR3 sequence (DNA): TGTGCCAGCAGTGACAGGGCTATTCAAGAGACCCAGTACTTC.

This clone was observed once. The chain joins TRBV7-6 to TRBJ2-7; TRBD1 matches at 7 bases. The V gene end was trimmed by 5 bases and the J gene end by 8 bases; junction bases not matched to a gene: 15. CDR3 length: 15 amino acids. Germline CDR1 and CDR2: SGHVS and FNYEAQ. The CDR3 DNA follows: TGTGCCAGCAGCCCCGGGACAGCCCTTGGGGTCAAGCAGTACTTC. Translating it yields CASSPGTALGVKQYF.

This clone was picked up one time. This chain joins TRBV4-3 and TRBJ2-7; maybe TRBD1 (5 bases). This CDR3 contains 15 residues. With 0 bases removed from V and 1 base from J, the gap between germline ends came to 10 bases. Germline CDR1 and CDR2: LGHNA and YSLEER. CDR3 residues: CASSQEPTGSYEQYF. Written as DNA, the CDR3 is TGCGCCAGCAGCCAAGAGCCAACAGGATCCTACGAGCAGTACTTC.

This clone was recorded only once. The chain couples TRBV18 to TRBJ1-1; 7 nucleotides line up with TRBD1. J gave up 4 bases and V 1 base, and 3 bases lay outside the gene matches. CDR3 length: 14 amino acids. The germline V gene encodes CDR1 KGHSH and CDR2 LQKENI. CDR3 sequence: CASSPQTGATEAFF. In DNA, the CDR3 is TGTGCCAGCTCACCACAAACAGGGGCCACTGAAGCTTTCTTT.

The chain is built from TRBV21-1 and TRBJ1-4. TRBV21-1 is deemed a pseudogene. The length of the CDR3 is 16 residues. The CDR3 bases are TGTGCCTCGGACGTCACCAGGACTCCTAGGAGGGAAAAACTGTTTTTT. Its protein is CASDVTRTPRREKLFF.

This clone turned up a few times. The chain joins TRBV5-4 to TRBJ2-7; TRBD1 aligns across 8 bases. J was trimmed by 5 bases and V by 7 bases; bases with no gene match: 11. Germline-derived CDR1 and CDR2 are SGHNT and YYREEE (reference sequence). CDR3 size: 14 residues. The CDR3 loop reads CASRPDGQGDEQYF. CDR3 sequence (DNA): TGTGCCAGCCGCCCCGACGGACAGGGCGACGAGCAGTACTTC.

This sequence joins TRBV7-9 and TRBJ2-7; TRBD2 aligns across 10 bases. J was trimmed by 5 bases and V by 5 bases; bases with no gene match: 12. Germline V CDR1 and CDR2: SEHNR, FQNEAQ (reference sequence). The length of the CDR3 is 16 residues. This chain's CDR3 is CASSNRAGTSVHEQYF. CDR3 bases: TGTGCCAGCAGCAATCGCGCCGGGACTAGCGTCCACGAGCAGTACTTC.

The chain has TRBV5-1 and TRBJ1-1, with D hard to call. V gave up 0 bases and J gave up 1 base, with 10 bases separating them. The CDR3 length is 15 residues. Germline values: CDR1 SGHRS, CDR2 YFSETQ. The CDR3 DNA sequence: TGCGCCAGCAGCTTGGATGGTCAGCGGAACACTGAAGCTTTCTTT. Translating it yields CASSLDGQRNTEAFF.

The V and J genes are TRBV21-1 and TRBJ2-1; the table names TRBD2, a call not compared with the DNA. TRBV21-1 is given as a pseudogene. This CDR3 contains 15 residues. The CDR3 DNA reads TGTGCCAGCAGCAGCGGGGGGGATACTGGGAATGAGCAGTTCTTC. Translating it yields CASSSGGDTGNEQFF.

This clone has a handful of counts. V usage is TRBV7-2 and J usage is TRBJ2-7; D possibly corresponds to TRBD2 (6 bases). Germline CDR1 SGHTA, CDR2 FQGNSA. V lost 1 base to trimming and J lost 0 bases, with 13 bases between them. The CDR3 is 16 amino acids. The CDR3 reads CASSLVSAGSSYEQYF. The CDR3 nucleotides read TGTGCCAGCAGCTTAGTGTCGGCGGGGAGCTCCTACGAGCAGTACTTC.

CDR3 sequence (DNA): TGTGCCAGCAATTGGGGCGGCAGACGCAATGAGCAGTTCTTC. The encoded protein is CASNWGGRRNEQFF. The rearrangement uses TRBV28 and TRBJ2-1, with D perhaps TRBD1 (5 bases). This CDR3 is built from 14 residues. CDR1 is MDHEN and CDR2 is SYDVKM in the germline V gene. Trimming took off 7 bases at V and 6 bases at J, with 16 bases between the two ends.